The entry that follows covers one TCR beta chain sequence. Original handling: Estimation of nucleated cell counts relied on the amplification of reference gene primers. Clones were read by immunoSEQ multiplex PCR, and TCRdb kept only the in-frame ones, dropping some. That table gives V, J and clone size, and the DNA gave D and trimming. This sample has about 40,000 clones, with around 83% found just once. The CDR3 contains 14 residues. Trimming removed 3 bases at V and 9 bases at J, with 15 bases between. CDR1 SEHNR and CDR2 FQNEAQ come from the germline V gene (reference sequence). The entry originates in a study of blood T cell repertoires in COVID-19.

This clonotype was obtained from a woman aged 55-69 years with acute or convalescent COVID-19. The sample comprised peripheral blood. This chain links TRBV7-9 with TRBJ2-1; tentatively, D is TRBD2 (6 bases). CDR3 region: CASSFSRGLGEQFF. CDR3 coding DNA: TGTGCCAGCAGCTTCTCGCGGGGTTTGGGTGAGCAGTTCTTC.